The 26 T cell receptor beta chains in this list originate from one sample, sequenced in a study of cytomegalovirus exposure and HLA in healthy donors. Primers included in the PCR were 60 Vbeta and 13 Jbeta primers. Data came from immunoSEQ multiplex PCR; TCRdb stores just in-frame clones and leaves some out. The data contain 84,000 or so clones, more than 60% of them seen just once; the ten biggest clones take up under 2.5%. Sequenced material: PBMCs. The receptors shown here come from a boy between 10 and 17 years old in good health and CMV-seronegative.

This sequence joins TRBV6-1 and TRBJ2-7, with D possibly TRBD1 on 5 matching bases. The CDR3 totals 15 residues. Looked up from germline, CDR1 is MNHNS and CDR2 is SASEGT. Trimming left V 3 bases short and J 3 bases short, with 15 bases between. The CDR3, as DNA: TGTGCCAGCAGTGAGTCGTTAGGGGCCCTCTACGAGCAGTACTTC. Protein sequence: CASSESLGALYEQYF.

The CDR3: CASSDDRAGTEAFF. The CDR3 nucleotides are TGCGCCAGCAGCGACGACAGGGCGGGGACTGAAGCTTTCTTT. The chain recombines TRBV4-3 with TRBJ1-1; 7 bases map to TRBD1. The CDR3 totals 14 residues. Per germline, CDR1 LGHNA and CDR2 YSLEER. V lost 5 bases and J lost 5; bases outside the gene matches: 8.

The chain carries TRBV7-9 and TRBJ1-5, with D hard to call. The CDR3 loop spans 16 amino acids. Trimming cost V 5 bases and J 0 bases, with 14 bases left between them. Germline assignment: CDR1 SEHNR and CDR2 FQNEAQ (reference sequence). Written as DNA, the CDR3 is TGTGCCAGCAGCCCGGGAGATAGCTATAGCAATCAGCCCCAGCATTTT. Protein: CASSPGDSYSNQPQHF.

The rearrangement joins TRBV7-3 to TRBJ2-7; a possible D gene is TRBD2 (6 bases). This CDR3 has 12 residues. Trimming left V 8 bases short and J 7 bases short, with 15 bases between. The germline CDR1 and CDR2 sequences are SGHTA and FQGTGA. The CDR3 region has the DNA TGTGCCAGCGACCCGGGACTTTGGGAGCAGTACTTC. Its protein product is CASDPGLWEQYF.

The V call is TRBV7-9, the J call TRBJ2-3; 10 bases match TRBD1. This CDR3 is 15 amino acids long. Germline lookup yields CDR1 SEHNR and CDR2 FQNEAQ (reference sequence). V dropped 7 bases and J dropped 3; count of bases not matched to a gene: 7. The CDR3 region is CASTLGDRGTDTQYF. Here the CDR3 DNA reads TGTGCCAGCACCCTAGGGGACAGGGGTACAGATACGCAGTATTTT. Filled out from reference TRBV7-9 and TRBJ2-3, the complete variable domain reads DTGVSQNPRHKITKRGQNVTFRCDPISEHNRLYWYRQTLGQGPEFLTYFQNEAQLEKSRLLSDRFSAERPKGSFSTLEIQRTEQGDSAMYLCASTLGDRGTDTQYFGPGTRLTVL.

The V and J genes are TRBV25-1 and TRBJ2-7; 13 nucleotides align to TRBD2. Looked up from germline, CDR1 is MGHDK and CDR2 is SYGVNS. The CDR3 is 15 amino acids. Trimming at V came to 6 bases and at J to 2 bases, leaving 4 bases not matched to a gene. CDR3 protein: CASSRTSGRAYEQYF. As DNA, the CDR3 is TGTGCCAGCAGCCGCACTAGCGGGAGGGCCTACGAGCAGTACTTC.

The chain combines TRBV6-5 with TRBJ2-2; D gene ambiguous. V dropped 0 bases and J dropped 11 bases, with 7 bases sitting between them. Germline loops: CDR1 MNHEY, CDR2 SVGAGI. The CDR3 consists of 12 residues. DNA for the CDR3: TGTGCCAGCAGTTACTCGCAGTTAGAGCTGTTTTTT. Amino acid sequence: CASSYSQLELFF.

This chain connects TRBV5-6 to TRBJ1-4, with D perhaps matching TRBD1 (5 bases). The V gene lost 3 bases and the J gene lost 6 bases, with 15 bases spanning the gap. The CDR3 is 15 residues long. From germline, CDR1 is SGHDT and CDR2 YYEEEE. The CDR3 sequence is CASSWGGRGDEKLFF. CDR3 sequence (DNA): TGTGCCAGCAGCTGGGGAGGGAGAGGGGATGAAAAACTGTTTTTT.

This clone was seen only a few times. CDR3 DNA: TGTGCCAGCAGCCTGCAGGGGATGAACACTGAAGCTTTCTTT. Translated: CASSLQGMNTEAFF. V is TRBV7-6 and J is TRBJ1-1, with D tentatively TRBD1 (6 bases). The CDR3 extends over 14 amino acids. V lost 5 bases, J lost 0 bases, and 10 bases lay in between. The germline V gene encodes CDR1 SGHVS and CDR2 FNYEAQ.

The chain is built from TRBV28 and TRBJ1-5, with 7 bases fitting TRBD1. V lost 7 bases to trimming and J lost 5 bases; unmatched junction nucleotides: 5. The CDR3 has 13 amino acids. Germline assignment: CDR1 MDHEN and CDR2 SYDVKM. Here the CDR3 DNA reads TGTGCCAGCAAGGGACAGACCCATCAGCCCCAGCATTTT. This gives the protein CASKGQTHQPQHF.

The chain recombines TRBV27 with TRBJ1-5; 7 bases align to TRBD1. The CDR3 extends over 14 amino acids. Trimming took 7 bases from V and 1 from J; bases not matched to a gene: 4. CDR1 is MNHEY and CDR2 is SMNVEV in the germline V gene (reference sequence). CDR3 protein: CASKLQGSNQPQHF. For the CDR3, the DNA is TGTGCCAGCAAATTACAGGGGAGCAATCAGCCCCAGCATTTT.

In DNA form, the CDR3 reads TGTGCCAGCAGCTTAGGGGGCAGTCTTCACTCTGGAAACACCATATATTTT. Translating it yields CASSLGGSLHSGNTIYF. The J gene is TRBJ1-3, the V gene TRBV7-9, with D perhaps matching TRBD1 (5 bases). Per germline, CDR1 SEHNR and CDR2 FQNEAQ (reference sequence). V was pared by 1 base and J by 0 bases, with 13 bases between. This CDR3 is 17 amino acids long.

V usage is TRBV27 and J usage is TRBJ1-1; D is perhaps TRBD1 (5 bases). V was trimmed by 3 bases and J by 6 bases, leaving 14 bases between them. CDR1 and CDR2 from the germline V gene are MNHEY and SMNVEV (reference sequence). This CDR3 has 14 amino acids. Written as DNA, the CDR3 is TGTGCCAGCAGTTTCCCCGTCGGGGGACCTGAAGCTTTCTTT. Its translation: CASSFPVGGPEAFF.

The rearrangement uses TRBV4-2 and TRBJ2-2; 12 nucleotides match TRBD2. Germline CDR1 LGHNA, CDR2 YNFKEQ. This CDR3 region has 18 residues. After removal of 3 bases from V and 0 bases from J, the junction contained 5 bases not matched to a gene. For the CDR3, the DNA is TGTGCCAGCAGCCAGCCGACTAGCGGGGGACCGAACACCGGGGAGCTGTTTTTT. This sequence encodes CASSQPTSGGPNTGELFF.

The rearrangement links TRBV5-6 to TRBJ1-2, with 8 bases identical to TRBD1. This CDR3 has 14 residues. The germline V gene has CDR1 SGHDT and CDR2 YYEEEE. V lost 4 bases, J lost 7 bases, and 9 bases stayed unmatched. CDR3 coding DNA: TGTGCCAGCAGCCGGGGACAGGTTATTTTTGGCTACACCTTC. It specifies CASSRGQVIFGYTF.

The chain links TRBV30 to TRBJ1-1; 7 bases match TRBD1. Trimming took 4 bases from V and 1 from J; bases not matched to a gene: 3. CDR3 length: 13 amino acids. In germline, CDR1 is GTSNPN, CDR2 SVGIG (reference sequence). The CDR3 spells CAWNRGENTEAFF. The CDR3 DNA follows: TGTGCCTGGAACAGGGGCGAGAACACTGAAGCTTTCTTT.

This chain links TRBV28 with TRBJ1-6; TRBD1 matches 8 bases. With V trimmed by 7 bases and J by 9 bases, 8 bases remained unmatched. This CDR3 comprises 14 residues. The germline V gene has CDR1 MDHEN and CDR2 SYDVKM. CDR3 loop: CASIVQGAGSPLHF. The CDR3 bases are TGTGCCAGCATCGTTCAGGGGGCGGGTTCACCCCTCCACTTT.

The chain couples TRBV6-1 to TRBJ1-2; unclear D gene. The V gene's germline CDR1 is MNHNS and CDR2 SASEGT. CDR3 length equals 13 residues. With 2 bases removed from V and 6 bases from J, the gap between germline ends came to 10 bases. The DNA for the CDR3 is TGTGCCAGCAGTGAAACCGCCGGTAATGGCTACACCTTC. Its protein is CASSETAGNGYTF.

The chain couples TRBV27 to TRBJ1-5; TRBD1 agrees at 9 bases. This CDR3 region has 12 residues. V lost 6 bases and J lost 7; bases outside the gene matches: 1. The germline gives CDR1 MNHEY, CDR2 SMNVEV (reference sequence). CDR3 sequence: CASRTGGQPQHF. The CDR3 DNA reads TGTGCCAGCAGGACAGGGGGACAGCCCCAGCATTTT.

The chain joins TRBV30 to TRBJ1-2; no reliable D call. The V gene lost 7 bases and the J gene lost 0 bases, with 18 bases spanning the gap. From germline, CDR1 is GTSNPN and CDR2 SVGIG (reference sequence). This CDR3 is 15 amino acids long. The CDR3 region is CAYLREGTSNYGYTF. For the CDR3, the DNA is TGTGCCTACCTGCGGGAGGGAACATCTAACTATGGCTACACCTTC.

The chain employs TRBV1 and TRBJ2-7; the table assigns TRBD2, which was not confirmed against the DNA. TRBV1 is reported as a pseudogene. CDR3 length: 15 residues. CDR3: CTSSARTSGSQEQYF. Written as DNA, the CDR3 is TGCACCAGCAGCGCGAGGACTAGCGGGAGTCAAGAGCAGTACTTC.

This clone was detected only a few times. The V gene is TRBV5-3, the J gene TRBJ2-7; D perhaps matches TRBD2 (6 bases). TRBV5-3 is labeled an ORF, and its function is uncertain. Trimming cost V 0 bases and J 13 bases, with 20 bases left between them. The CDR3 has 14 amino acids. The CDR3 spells CARSLVGGSVPDYF. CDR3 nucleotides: TGTGCCAGAAGCTTGGTAGGAGGGTCGGTCCCAGACTACTTC.

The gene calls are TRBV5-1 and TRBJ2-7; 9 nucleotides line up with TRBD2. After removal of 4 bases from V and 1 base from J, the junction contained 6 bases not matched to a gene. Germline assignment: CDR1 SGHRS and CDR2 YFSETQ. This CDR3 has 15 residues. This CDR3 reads CASSLGTSNSYEQYF. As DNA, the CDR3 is TGCGCCAGCAGCCTCGGGACTAGCAATTCCTACGAGCAGTACTTC. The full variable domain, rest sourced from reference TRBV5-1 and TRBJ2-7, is KAGVTQTPRYLIKTRGQQVTLSCSPISGHRSVSWYQQTPGQGLQFLFEYFSETQRNKGNFPGRFSGRQFSNSRSEMNVSTLELGDSALYLCASSLGTSNSYEQYFGPGTRLTVT.

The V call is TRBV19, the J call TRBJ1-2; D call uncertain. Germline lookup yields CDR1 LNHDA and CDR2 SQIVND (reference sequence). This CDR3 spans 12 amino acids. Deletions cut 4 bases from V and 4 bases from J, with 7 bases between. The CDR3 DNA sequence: TGTGCCAGTAGTAACCAGATCTATGGCTACACCTTC. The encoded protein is CASSNQIYGYTF.

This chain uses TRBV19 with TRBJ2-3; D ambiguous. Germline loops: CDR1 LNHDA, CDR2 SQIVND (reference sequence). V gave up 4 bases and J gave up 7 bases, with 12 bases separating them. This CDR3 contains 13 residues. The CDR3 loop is CASSSDGEYTQYF. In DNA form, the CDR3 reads TGTGCCAGTAGTAGCGACGGAGAATATACGCAGTATTTT.

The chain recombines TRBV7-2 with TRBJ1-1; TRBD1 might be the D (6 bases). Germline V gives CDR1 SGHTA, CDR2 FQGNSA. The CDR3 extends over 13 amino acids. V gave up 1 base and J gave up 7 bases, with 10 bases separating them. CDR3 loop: CASSLGQEVEAFF. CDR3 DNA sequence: TGTGCCAGCAGCTTAGGACAGGAAGTTGAAGCTTTCTTT.